This TCR beta chain was recorded in a study of cytomegalovirus exposure and HLA in healthy donors. About the research overall: Of all 400 or so donors who were genotyped, roughly 81% belonged to the Caucasian-associated ancestry cluster.

Regarding the study as a whole: Rarity held for most TCR sequences, but there were some public TCRs that occurred in many donors.

About this clone: Its matching antigen is unknown.

PCR was performed using 60 Vbeta and 13 Jbeta primers. Assay: immunoSEQ multiplex PCR; the TCRdb copy retains only in-frame clones and omits some. The table has approximately 190,000 clones, around 85% seen once; the top ten hold approximately 3.8%. Germline trimming cut 5 bases from V and 0 bases from J; bases unmatched to any gene: 14. CDR3 length equals 19 residues. The germline V gene has CDR1 SGHVS and CDR2 FQNEAQ. The receptor was isolated from a man between 45 and 60 years old in good health and CMV-seronegative. V is TRBV7-8 and J is TRBJ1-3; 9 positions agree with TRBD1. The sample consisted of PBMCs. The CDR3 DNA reads as TGTGCCAGCAGCCGTCTCCGGGACAGGGTGAAGAGCTCTGGAAACACCATATATTTT. Residues: CASSRLRDRVKSSGNTIYF. The variable domain in full, completed from reference TRBV7-8 and TRBJ1-3, reads GAGVSQSPRYKVAKRGQDVALRCDPISGHVSLFWYQQALGQGPEFLTYFQNEAQLDKSGLPSDRFFAERPEGSVSTLKIQRTQQEDSAVYLCASSRLRDRVKSSGNTIYFGEGSWLTVV.